Listed here are 3 T cell receptor beta chains from one sample, sequenced in a study of T cells after yellow fever vaccination. Each CDR3 protein gets one entry after TCRdb re-called the 5' RACE reads with MiXCR. The profile covers about 350,000 distinct CDR3 sequences, with about 4% appearing a single time and around 23% taken by the ten largest. The input for sequencing was PBMCs, taken 5 days after the yellow fever booster vaccination. The receptors derive from a young man who received the YFV17D yellow fever vaccine.

This clonotype was seen repeatedly, ten times or more. This CDR3 is CASSQVRQDNQPQHF. The CDR3 DNA sequence: TGCGCCAGCAGCCAAGTGCGACAGGACAATCAGCCCCAGCATTTT. The chain combines TRBV4-1 with TRBJ1-5, with D possibly matching TRBD1 (6 bases). Trimming removed 1 base at V and 3 bases at J, with 10 bases between. CDR1 MGHRA and CDR2 YSYEKL come from the germline V gene. The CDR3 is 15 amino acids.

The sample holds a few counts of this clonotype. The V call is TRBV7-2, the J call TRBJ2-2; either TRBD1 or TRBD2 may supply D (6 bases each). The germline V gene encodes CDR1 SGHTA and CDR2 FQGNSA. The V and J ends lost 2 bases and 3 bases respectively, with 13 bases between them. The length of the CDR3 is 16 residues. This CDR3 is CASSLLGGIDTGELFF. The CDR3 DNA follows: TGTGCCAGCAGCTTACTCGGGGGCATCGACACCGGGGAGCTGTTTTTT.

This clonotype came up many times. One end of the junction is discordant with germline, which a read error may explain. The gene calls are TRBV12-3 or TRBV12-4 and TRBJ2-1; 8 bases fit TRBD1. The CDR3 has 15 residues. The DNA for the CDR3 is TGTGCCAGCAGCCATAACCGGGGACAGGCGGGTCCGACGGTCTTC. Protein product: CASSHNRGQAGPTVF.